Listed below are T cell receptor beta chains from one sample, sequenced in a study of shared clonotypes between healthy human individuals. Repertoires were generated with immunoSEQ multiplex PCR, while TCRdb's copy carries only in-frame clones and drops some. This sample carries about 87,000 clones, around 47% of them seen once, and the ten largest clones take about 14%. Sequenced material: PBMCs. The receptors shown here come from a woman aged 40 to 50 in good health. Some clones in this sample may be carry-over from other donors' samples. Both conserved end residues are part of each CDR3. Each record gives: clone size, D gene, J gene, V gene, CDR3 protein, CDR3 DNA. D genes are given only for firm matches. Some rows have no size entry. The others give once, few or many, or a class for an expanded clone.

>-|-|TRBJ1-5|TRBV30
CAWSVSGLNQPQHF
TGTGCCTGGAGTGTTTCCGGTCTCAATCAGCCCCAGCATTTT
>-|-|TRBJ2-7|TRBV4-3
CASGQVGWGDRYEQYF
TGCGCCAGCGGCCAAGTCGGGTGGGGCGACCGCTACGAGCAGTACTTC
>once|-|TRBJ2-3|TRBV25-1
CASSEGSYSTDTQYF
TGTGCCAGCAGTGAGGGTAGTTATAGCACAGATACGCAGTATTTT
>-|-|TRBJ2-1|TRBV9
CASSAQYNEQFF
TGTGCCAGCAGCGCCCAATACAATGAGCAGTTCTTC
>-|-|TRBJ2-1|TRBV19
CASTSLPRQRGYYYNEQFF
TGTGCCAGTACCTCGCTCCCGAGACAGAGGGGCTACTACTACAATGAGCAGTTCTTC
>-|-|TRBJ2-1|TRBV6-4
CASSPSDSAGDEQFF
TGTGCCAGCAGTCCCTCCGACTCGGCTGGGGATGAGCAGTTCTTC
>many|TRBD1|TRBJ1-1|TRBV7-9
CASSITGGGTEAFF
TGTGCCAGCAGCATTACAGGGGGCGGCACTGAAGCTTTCTTT
>many|TRBD1|TRBJ2-2|TRBV18
CASSRTGRHTGELFF
TGTGCCAGCTCCCGGACAGGGAGGCACACCGGGGAGCTGTTTTTT
>-|-|TRBJ2-2|TRBV5-1
CASSSSSSTNTGELFF
TGCGCCAGCAGCAGTTCTAGCAGCACGAACACCGGGGAGCTGTTTTTT
>many|TRBD1|TRBJ1-5|TRBV7-6
CASSPSDRGFQPQHF
TGTGCCAGCAGCCCTAGCGACAGGGGGTTTCAGCCCCAGCATTTT
>-|TRBD1|TRBJ2-5|TRBV7-9
CASSLGADRGETQYF
TGTGCCAGCAGCTTAGGGGCAGACAGGGGAGAGACCCAGTACTTC
>-|TRBD1|TRBJ1-4|TRBV27
CASSSWTGGSEKLFF
TGTGCCAGCAGTTCCTGGACAGGGGGGTCTGAAAAACTGTTTTTT
>-|-|TRBJ1-1|TRBV5-4
CASSLRNTEAFF
TGTGCCAGCAGTCTAAGAAACACTGAAGCTTTCTTT
>-|TRBD1|TRBJ1-1|TRBV30
CAWNNRGNTEAFF
TGTGCCTGGAATAACAGGGGGAACACTGAAGCTTTCTTT
>many|-|TRBJ2-1|TRBV5-4
CASSLRWGALGEQFF
TGTGCCAGCAGCTTGAGATGGGGGGCCTTGGGTGAGCAGTTCTTC
>-|TRBD2|TRBJ2-7|TRBV5-1
CASSPVGGLGVYEQYF
TGCGCCAGCAGCCCCGTGGGGGGACTAGGCGTTTACGAGCAGTACTTC
>-|-|TRBJ2-6|TRBV7-2
CASSLVFSGANVLTF
TGTGCCAGCAGCTTAGTCTTTTCTGGGGCCAACGTCCTGACTTTC
>few|-|TRBJ2-5|TRBV2
CASSEYREETQYF
TGTGCCAGCAGTGAATACAGGGAGGAGACCCAGTACTTC
>few|TRBD1|TRBJ1-5|TRBV28
CASNPPDRAAQPQHF
TGTGCCAGCAACCCACCGGACAGGGCGGCTCAGCCCCAGCATTTT
>few|-|TRBJ1-2|TRBV6-4
CASSEQTYGYTF
TGTGCCAGCAGTGAACAGACCTATGGCTACACCTTC
>-|TRBD1|TRBJ1-1|TRBV7-2
CASSSQTGAYGAFF
TGTGCCAGCAGCTCCCAGACAGGGGCCTACGGAGCTTTCTTT
>-|-|TRBJ2-7|TRBV9
CASSVEGSAAREQYF
TGTGCCAGCAGCGTAGAAGGCTCGGCAGCCCGCGAGCAGTACTTC
>-|-|TRBJ1-2|TRBV11-2
CASSLARGDYGYTF
TGTGCCAGCAGCTTAGCGCGGGGGGACTATGGCTACACCTTC
>-|TRBD2|TRBJ2-7|TRBV29-1
CSVEDLEAGGGYEQYF
TGCAGCGTTGAAGATCTCGAGGCGGGAGGGGGATACGAGCAGTACTTC
>-|TRBD1|TRBJ2-5|TRBV29-1
CSARDSSRETQYF
TGCAGCGCCAGGGACAGCAGTAGGGAGACCCAGTACTTC
>-|-|TRBJ2-7|TRBV28
CASRPAGPPLGSYEQYF
TGTGCCAGCAGACCCGCCGGACCCCCCTTAGGCTCCTACGAGCAGTACTTC
>-|-|TRBJ2-7|TRBV5-1
CASSLVGETGEQYF
TGCGCCAGCAGCTTGGTTGGGGAAACGGGAGAGCAGTACTTC
>-|TRBD2|TRBJ2-5|TRBV9
CAGSRTSGEETQYF
TGTGCCGGCAGCCGGACTAGCGGGGAAGAGACCCAGTACTTC
>-|-|TRBJ2-5|TRBV5-1
CASSLGQGRETQYF
TGCGCCAGCAGCTTGGGGCAGGGACGGGAGACCCAGTACTTC
>-|-|TRBJ2-1|TRBV29-1
CSVEGYNEQFF
TGCAGCGTTGAGGGTTACAATGAGCAGTTCTTC
>-|-|TRBJ1-5|TRBV7-8
CASSLTPPGTGDQPQHF
TGTGCCAGCAGCTTAACCCCCCCCGGGACCGGGGATCAGCCCCAGCATTTT
>few|TRBD2|TRBJ2-5|TRBV5-1
CASSPTSGQETQYF
TGCGCCAGCAGCCCTACTAGCGGACAAGAGACCCAGTACTTC
>many|-|TRBJ2-1|TRBV30
CAWSVRTEQFF
TGTGCCTGGAGTGTAAGGACAGAGCAGTTCTTC
>many|-|TRBJ1-1|TRBV28
CASSLAANTEAFF
TGTGCCAGCAGTTTGGCAGCGAACACTGAAGCTTTCTTT
>-|TRBD1|TRBJ1-1|TRBV30
CAWRDPGTVNTEAFF
TGTGCCTGGAGGGACCCCGGGACAGTGAACACTGAAGCTTTCTTT
>once|-|TRBJ2-1|TRBV28
CASRGTGTLSAYNEQFF
TGTGCCAGCAGGGGCACCGGGACCCTATCTGCTTACAATGAGCAGTTCTTC
>many|TRBD2|TRBJ2-5|TRBV30
CAWSATSGRARETQYF
TGTGCCTGGAGTGCGACTAGCGGGAGGGCCCGGGAGACCCAGTACTTC
>many|TRBD2|TRBJ2-1|TRBV27
CASAEFGAGGNNEQFF
TGTGCCAGCGCCGAGTTCGGGGCGGGAGGTAACAATGAGCAGTTCTTC
>-|TRBD1|TRBJ2-3|TRBV7-2
CASSLGQGFTDTQYF
TGTGCCAGCAGCTTGGGACAGGGGTTTACAGATACGCAGTATTTT
>-|-|TRBJ1-1|TRBV2
CASSDQGSTEAFF
TGTGCCAGCTCAGACCAGGGAAGCACTGAAGCTTTCTTT
>many|TRBD1|TRBJ1-5|TRBV7-9
CASSLVKGTGFQPQHF
TGTGCCAGCAGCTTAGTAAAAGGGACAGGGTTCCAGCCCCAGCATTTT